The rows below give T cell receptor beta chains drawn from one sample of a study of T cells in Graves' hyperthyroidism and ophthalmopathy. TCRdb independently ran MiXCR on the multiplex PCR reads; one entry per CDR3 protein. The sample lists roughly 520,000 distinct CDR3 sequences, about 24% seen once, with about 10% in the top ten. The specimen sequenced was blood. Every receptor here comes from a woman under 40 with Graves' ophthalmopathy. Each CDR3 is given with its conserved first and last residue. D genes are given only for firm matches. Clone size is shown for a subset of rows, as once, few, many or a class of expanded clone.

D	V	J	size	DNA	CDR3
.	TRBV6-1	TRBJ2-5	many	TGTGCCAGCAGTGAAGCCAGGGACCGAGCTGAGACCCAGTACTTC	CASSEARDRAETQYF
.	TRBV5-5	TRBJ1-1	many	TGTGCCAGCAGCTTGGCCGCAGACACTGAAGCTTTCTTT	CASSLAADTEAFF
.	TRBV12-3/TRBV12-4	TRBJ2-2	many	TGTGCCAGCTTCCCGTGGGTACAGGGCAGGGCCGGGGAGCTGTTTTTT	CASFPWVQGRAGELFF
TRBD1	TRBV3-1	TRBJ1-5	.	TGTGCCAGCAGCAAGACAGGGGGTAGTAATGGCAATCAGCCCCAGCATTTT	CASSKTGGSNGNQPQHF
TRBD1	TRBV2	TRBJ1-6	many	TGTGCCAGCAGGTCAACAGGGGGTTCGGGTAATTCACCCCTCCACTTT	CASRSTGGSGNSPLHF
TRBD2	TRBV5-1	TRBJ2-7	many	TGCGCCAGCAGCTTAGGGACTAATCCCCGGTCCGAGCAGTACTTC	CASSLGTNPRSEQYF
.	TRBV29-1	TRBJ2-5	few	TGCAGCGTTCAGGCGGGGGCAGAGACCCAGTACTTC	CSVQAGAETQYF
TRBD2	TRBV2	TRBJ2-5	.	TGTGCCAGCAGCCGACTAGCCGAGACCCAGTACTTC	CASSRLAETQYF
.	TRBV20-1	TRBJ2-5	many	TGCAGTGCTAGAGGACCTTACCAAGAGACCCAGTACTTC	CSARGPYQETQYF
.	TRBV7-3	TRBJ2-2	.	TGTGCCAGCAGCTTAAACAGTTTCACCGGGGAGCTGTTTTTT	CASSLNSFTGELFF
TRBD1	TRBV2	TRBJ1-5	few	TGTGCCAGCAGCGTTGGGACAGGGAGAGGACAGCCCCAGCATTTT	CASSVGTGRGQPQHF
.	TRBV11-2	TRBJ1-5	.	TGTGCCAGCAGCTTAATTGTGAATCAGCCTCAGCATTTT	CASSLIVNQPQHF
.	TRBV6-1	TRBJ1-1	many	TGTGCCAGCAGATCAGAGTCGGGGAGAGGGGCAAACACTGAAGCTTTCTTT	CASRSESGRGANTEAFF
.	TRBV12-5	TRBJ2-1	.	TGTGCTAGTGGTTTCCCGGCCCTGGGCAATGAGCAGTTCTTC	CASGFPALGNEQFF
.	TRBV28	TRBJ2-5	many	TGTGCCAGCACCTCGGATTTTCTTACGTTCCAAGAGACCCAGTACTTC	CASTSDFLTFQETQYF
.	TRBV12-3/TRBV12-4	TRBJ1-5	.	TGTGCCAGCACTCCATCGACAGGTCGCAATCAGCCCCAGCATTTT	CASTPSTGRNQPQHF
.	TRBV20-1	TRBJ1-5	many	TGCAGTGCATTGGACGGGGCAGAAAGGGTTCTGCCCCAGCATTTT	CSALDGAERVLPQHF
TRBD1	TRBV3-1	TRBJ2-7	.	TGTGCCAGCAACCGACAGGGGGCCTACGAGCAGTACTTC	CASNRQGAYEQYF
TRBD1	TRBV12-3/TRBV12-4	TRBJ1-2	many	TGTGCCAGCAGCCCTTTTGAGGGGGCGCTTTATGGCTACACCTTC	CASSPFEGALYGYTF
.	TRBV4-1	TRBJ2-5	many	TGCGCCAGCAGCCGAGCGCAAGGGGGGCCTAAAGAGACCCAGTACTTC	CASSRAQGGPKETQYF
.	TRBV12-3/TRBV12-4	TRBJ1-2	.	TGTGCCAGCAGTTTAGGGGACATAGCTAACTATGGCTACACCTTC	CASSLGDIANYGYTF
.	TRBV6-2/TRBV6-3	TRBJ1-1	many	TGTGCCAGCAGTTACACGGACACTGAAGCTTTCTTT	CASSYTDTEAFF
TRBD1	TRBV20-1	TRBJ2-7	.	TGCAGTGCTAGAGAGACAGGGGTTCGTCCCGAGCAGTACTTC	CSARETGVRPEQYF
TRBD2	TRBV28	TRBJ2-5	.	TGTGCCAGCAGATTTCGCGGGGGGAAGGAGACCCAGTACTTC	CASRFRGGKETQYF
TRBD1	TRBV10-2	TRBJ2-7	.	TGCGCCAGCAATCCCGGGACAGGGGGCTACGAGCAGTACTTC	CASNPGTGGYEQYF
.	TRBV4-1	TRBJ1-2	many	TGCGCCAGCAGCCAAGGCCAGGGGCGGGAATATGGCTACACCTTC	CASSQGQGREYGYTF
.	TRBV19	TRBJ1-3	many	TGTGCCAGTAGCCAAGACTCTGGAAACACCATATATTTT	CASSQDSGNTIYF
TRBD1	TRBV19	TRBJ1-2	few	TGTGCCAGTAGTACCCTCCGGACAGGGTATGGCTACACCTTC	CASSTLRTGYGYTF
TRBD1	TRBV6-5	TRBJ1-1	many	TGTGCCAGCGGGGGTTCAGGGGGCAGTGGCACTGAAGCTTTCTTT	CASGGSGGSGTEAFF
.	TRBV5-1	TRBJ1-1	many	TGCGCCAGCAGCTTGAGGGGGGTTTCCATTCCGAACACTGAAGCTTTCTTT	CASSLRGVSIPNTEAFF
TRBD1	TRBV6-2/TRBV6-3	TRBJ1-5	.	TGTGCCAGCAAGGACAGGGCGAATCAGCCCCAGCATTTT	CASKDRANQPQHF
TRBD1	TRBV6-1	TRBJ2-2	.	TGTGCCAGCAGACAGGGGTACACCGGGGAGCTGTTTTTT	CASRQGYTGELFF
.	TRBV6-5	TRBJ1-6	few	TGTGCACCCGACAGCATGTCTTCACCCCTCCACTTT	CAPDSMSSPLHF
.	TRBV6-5	TRBJ2-5	.	TGTGCCAGCAGTTACGGTTCTAGCGTCAACTCCAAAGAGACCCAGTACTTC	CASSYGSSVNSKETQYF
.	TRBV6-5	TRBJ2-5	once	TGTGCCAGCAGTTACGCCCAGCAGGTCCAAGAGACCCAGTACTTC	CASSYAQQVQETQYF
TRBD1	TRBV15	TRBJ2-7	.	TGTGCCACCAGCGAAGGGACAGGGAGCTCCTACGAGCAGTACTTC	CATSEGTGSSYEQYF
TRBD2	TRBV15	TRBJ2-5	.	TGTGCCACCAGCAGAGCACCTACTAGCGGGGGCGACGAAGGGACCCAGTACTTC	CATSRAPTSGGDEGTQYF
.	TRBV6-4	TRBJ1-3	many	TGTGCCAGCAGTGAGGGGGTTACCATATATTTT	CASSEGVTIYF
TRBD2	TRBV11-3	TRBJ2-2	.	TGTGCCAGCAGAGACTCTAGCGGCGTGGGGGAGCTGTTTTTT	CASRDSSGVGELFF
.	TRBV28	TRBJ1-2	many	TGTGCCAGCAGTTTAAGGACCCCTAACTATGGCTACACCTTC	CASSLRTPNYGYTF
.	TRBV5-1	TRBJ2-6	many	TGCGCCAGCAGCTTGGAGGGACTGAACTCTGGGGCCAACGTCCTGACTTTC	CASSLEGLNSGANVLTF
TRBD1	TRBV12-3/TRBV12-4	TRBJ2-7	.	TGTGCCAGCAGTTTCCGACAGGGGCTACTTCGACACGAGCAGTACTTC	CASSFRQGLLRHEQYF
.	TRBV6-5	TRBJ1-2	.	TGTGCCAGCAGTTACATCAGGGATAGGAACTATGGCTACACCTTC	CASSYIRDRNYGYTF
TRBD1	TRBV7-2	TRBJ1-2	many	TGTGCCAGCAGCGAGAACAGGGGTCTTTTCTATGGCTACACCTTC	CASSENRGLFYGYTF
.	TRBV6-2/TRBV6-3	TRBJ1-2	many	TGTGCCAGCACCCGCCGGGCCCCTTGGGGCTACACCTTC	CASTRRAPWGYTF
.	TRBV25-1	TRBJ2-7	.	TGTGCCAGCAGTGAATACTCAGGGTACGAGCAGTACTTC	CASSEYSGYEQYF
.	TRBV24-1	TRBJ1-2	many	TGTGCCACCAGTGATCGAGCGAATCCCCACTATGGCTACACCTTC	CATSDRANPHYGYTF
.	TRBV6-1	TRBJ1-5	few	TGTGCCAGCAGTAAGGCGCGTTTTCAGCCTCAGCATTTT	CASSKARFQPQHF
TRBD1	TRBV28	TRBJ1-1	many	TGTGCCAGCAGTTTCGGGGACAGGGCCATGAACACTGAAGCTTTCTTT	CASSFGDRAMNTEAFF
.	TRBV29-1	TRBJ1-5	many	TGCAGCGTTGAAGGCCGGGGAGGACAGCCCCAGCATTTT	CSVEGRGGQPQHF
TRBD1	TRBV7-2	TRBJ1-5	many	TGTGCCAGCAGCCAGGGACAGACGTATCAGCCCCAGCATTTT	CASSQGQTYQPQHF
TRBD1	TRBV28	TRBJ2-5	many	TGTGCCAGCAGTTTCGAAATACTAGGACAGGGCCAAGAGACCCAGTACTTC	CASSFEILGQGQETQYF
TRBD1	TRBV20-1	TRBJ2-7	many	TGCAGTGCGATATTACCGGGACAGGGAGCCTACGAGCAGTACTTC	CSAILPGQGAYEQYF
.	TRBV2	TRBJ1-1	.	TGTGCCAGCAGTAATCACGGAGGGAACACTGAAGCTTTCTTT	CASSNHGGNTEAFF
.	TRBV12-5	TRBJ2-5	many	TGTGCTAGTGGTTTGGACGGTGGGGCCGGGTACTTC	CASGLDGGAGYF